One and the same sample provided the 13 T cell receptor beta chains below, sequenced in a study of T cells in Graves' hyperthyroidism and ophthalmopathy. Regions amplified from RNA transcripts were the TCR beta CDR3 regions. The HTBI primer set drove a first-round RT-PCR of the TCR CDR3. From the multiplex PCR reads, TCRdb called clonotypes with MiXCR, one entry per CDR3 protein. The data hold about 640,000 distinct CDR3 sequences, with about 14% observed a single time. The sample consisted of blood. The receptors derive from a woman between 45 and 65 years old with Graves' ophthalmopathy.

The CDR3 DNA reads as TGCAGTGCCACAACAACGCATTCAAACGTAGAAGCTTTCTTT. Residues: CSATTTHSNVEAFF. The genes are TRBV20-1 and TRBJ1-1; D unresolved. The CDR3 has 14 amino acids. Germline values: CDR1 DFQATT, CDR2 SNEGSKA (reference sequence). V shed 6 bases and J shed 8 bases, with 22 bases lying between them.

This clonotype was seen ten or more times. The rearrangement joins TRBV7-9 to TRBJ2-1; D is uncertain. Germline V gene sequence: CDR1 SEHNR, CDR2 FQNEAQ (reference sequence). Deletions cut 3 bases from V and 5 bases from J, with 2 bases between. The CDR3 extends over 11 amino acids. CDR3 nucleotides: TGTGCCAGCAGCTTCGACAATGAGCAGTTCTTC. Protein product: CASSFDNEQFF.

This clonotype was detected ten times or more. V and J are TRBV6-2 or TRBV6-3 and TRBJ2-7; 7 nucleotides agree with TRBD1. CDR3 length: 15 residues. Germline loops: CDR1 MNHEY, CDR2 SVGEGT. The trim removed 1 base at V and 4 bases at J, leaving 7 bases unmatched. The DNA for the CDR3 is TGTGCCAGCAGTTACTTGACAGGGTCCCGATACGAGCAGTACTTC. Residues: CASSYLTGSRYEQYF.

The CDR3 region is CSALATRHPYEQYF. The CDR3 DNA reads TGCAGTGCTCTGGCCACTCGTCACCCCTACGAGCAGTACTTC. This chain connects TRBV20-1 to TRBJ2-7; D not resolved. CDR3 length equals 14 residues. Looked up from germline, CDR1 is DFQATT and CDR2 is SNEGSKA (reference sequence). With 5 bases removed from V and 2 bases from J, the gap between germline ends came to 16 bases.

Points on this clonotype: A junction end diverges from the germline sequence, so it may reflect a read error. The rearrangement uses TRBV28 and TRBJ1-2; 11 bases line up with TRBD1. The CDR3 is 15 amino acids. Germline V CDR1 and CDR2: MDHEN, SYDVKM. The CDR3 DNA sequence: TGTGCCAGCAGTTTCTCCGGACAGGGGGCGAATGGCTGCACCTTC. This encodes CASSFSGQGANGCTF.

This chain uses TRBV27 with TRBJ2-5, with 7 bases that match TRBD1. The CDR3 spans 16 residues. Germline V gene sequence: CDR1 MNHEY, CDR2 SMNVEV (reference sequence). V was pared by 5 bases and J by 2 bases, with 11 bases of the junction left unmatched. The CDR3 is CASSPWTGRKQETQYF. CDR3 DNA: TGTGCCAGCAGTCCCTGGACAGGAAGGAAACAAGAGACCCAGTACTTC.

This clonotype was counted ten times or more. The chain employs TRBV7-8 and TRBJ1-1; 8 bases align to TRBD1. The CDR3 extends over 14 amino acids. The V segment lost 5 bases and the J segment 3 bases; nucleotides outside the gene matches: 5. Germline V gene lookup returns CDR1 SGHVS and CDR2 FQNEAQ. DNA of the CDR3: TGTGCCAGCAGCCCAGGACAGGGCTACACTGAAGCTTTCTTT. This gives the protein CASSPGQGYTEAFF.

V usage is TRBV24-1 and J usage is TRBJ2-5, with D uncertain. Trimming removed 2 bases at V and 4 bases at J, with 7 bases between. Germline V gene sequence: CDR1 KGHDR, CDR2 SFDVKD. The CDR3 spans 13 residues. CDR3 region: CATSDYQLETQYF. For the CDR3, the DNA is TGTGCCACCAGTGATTACCAGCTAGAGACCCAGTACTTC.

This clonotype was seen a handful of times. A much larger clone differs from this one at a single base, so this may be a read error. The chain uses TRBV27 and TRBJ1-2; TRBD1 matches 8 bases. The CDR3 length is 14 residues. The J segment lost 3 bases and the V segment lost 4 bases, leaving 4 bases of the junction unmatched. Germline assignment: CDR1 MNHEY and CDR2 SMNVEV (reference sequence). The CDR3 loop is CASSSSTGDYGYTF. CDR3 bases: TGTGCCAGCAGTTCCTCGACAGGGGACTATGGCTACACCTTC.

This clonotype was counted ten times or more. The chain uses TRBV12-3 or TRBV12-4 and TRBJ2-7; 11 bases map to TRBD2. The V and J ends lost 6 bases and 3 bases, in that order; junction bases with no gene match: 7. CDR3 length: 15 residues. CDR3 DNA sequence: TGTGCCAGCAGAACCGGGACTAGCGGTTACTACGAGCAGTACTTC. Its translation: CASRTGTSGYYEQYF.

This chain connects TRBV7-2 to TRBJ2-3; D tentatively reads TRBD1 or TRBD2 (5 bases each). Per germline, CDR1 SGHTA and CDR2 FQGNSA. The CDR3 runs to 15 residues. V dropped 1 base and J dropped 5 bases, with 13 bases sitting between them. CDR3 region: CASSLVSGTGDTQYF. The CDR3 DNA reads as TGTGCCAGCAGCTTAGTAAGTGGGACGGGAGATACGCAGTATTTT.

At least ten counts were recorded for this clonotype. V is TRBV27 and J is TRBJ1-1; weak D call: TRBD1 (6 bases). V was shortened by 5 bases and J by 2 bases, with 12 bases between the two germline ends. Germline CDR1 is MNHEY and CDR2 is SMNVEV (reference sequence). The CDR3 is 14 residues long. CDR3 DNA sequence: TGTGCCAGCAGTCCGTGGGACAAAAACACTGAAGCTTTCTTT. Translated, it gives CASSPWDKNTEAFF.

The CDR3 DNA is TGTGCCAGCAGCCAAGTTCGGGCTTTCTTT. Translating gives CASSQVRAFF. The chain recombines TRBV14 with TRBJ1-1; D is unresolved. This CDR3 contains 10 residues. The germline V gene encodes CDR1 SGHDN and CDR2 FVKESK. The V gene lost 1 base and the J gene lost 11 bases, with 5 bases spanning the gap.